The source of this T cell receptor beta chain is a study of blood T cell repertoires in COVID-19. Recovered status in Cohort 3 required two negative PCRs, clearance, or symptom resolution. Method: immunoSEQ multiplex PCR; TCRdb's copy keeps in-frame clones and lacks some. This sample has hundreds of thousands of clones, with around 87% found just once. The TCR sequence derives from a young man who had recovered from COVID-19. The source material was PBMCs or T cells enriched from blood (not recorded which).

The CDR3 loop reads CASSFDSYYEQYF. The DNA of the CDR3 is TGTGCCAGCAGCTTTGACAGTTACTACGAGCAGTACTTC. The J gene is TRBJ2-7, the V gene TRBV5-5, with D tentatively TRBD1 (5 bases). The V gene's germline CDR1 is SGHKS and CDR2 YYEKEE (reference sequence). Trimming took 2 bases from V and 3 from J, leaving 9 bases between them. The CDR3 consists of 13 residues.